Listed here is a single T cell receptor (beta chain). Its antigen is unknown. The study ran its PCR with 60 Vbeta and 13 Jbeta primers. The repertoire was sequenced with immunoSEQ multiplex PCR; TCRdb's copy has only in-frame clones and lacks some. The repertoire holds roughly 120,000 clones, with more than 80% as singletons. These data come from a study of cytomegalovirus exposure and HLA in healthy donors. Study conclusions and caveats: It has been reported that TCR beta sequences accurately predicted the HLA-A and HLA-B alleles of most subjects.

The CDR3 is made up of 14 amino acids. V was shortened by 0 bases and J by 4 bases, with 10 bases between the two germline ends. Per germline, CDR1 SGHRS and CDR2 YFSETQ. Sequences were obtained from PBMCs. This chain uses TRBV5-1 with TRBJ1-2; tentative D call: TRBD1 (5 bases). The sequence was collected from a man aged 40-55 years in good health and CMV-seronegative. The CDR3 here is CASSLAQGTYGYTF. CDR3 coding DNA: TGCGCCAGCAGCTTGGCCCAGGGAACCTATGGCTACACCTTC. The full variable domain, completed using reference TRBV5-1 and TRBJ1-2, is KAGVTQTPRYLIKTRGQQVTLSCSPISGHRSVSWYQQTPGQGLQFLFEYFSETQRNKGNFPGRFSGRQFSNSRSEMNVSTLELGDSALYLCASSLAQGTYGYTFGSGTRLTVV.